Below, 28 T cell receptor delta chains from the same sample are listed, as sequenced in a study of gamma-delta T cells after stem cell transplantation. TCRdb re-called the RT-PCR reads through CATT. The data hold about 11,000 delta-chain clones, with approximately 37% observed a single time. The specimen was gamma-delta T cells. The receptors here all came from a human donor. It is not recorded whose cells these are; they may come from a transplant donor.

A note on this clone: TCRdb's protein and the translated DNA diverge at residue 11; the protein reported here is the translation of the DNA. The chain is built from TRDV2 and TRDJ4, with 11 bases lining up with TRDD3. Germline V lookup: CDR1 GEAIGNYY, CDR2 EKD. The CDR3 totals 16 residues. The trim removed 0 bases at V and 3 bases at J, leaving 8 bases unmatched. CDR3 amino acids: CACDTRWGILGGPLIF. Written as DNA, the CDR3 is TGTGCCTGTGACACCCGCTGGGGGATACTGGGCGGACCCCTGATCTTT.

This clone has a handful of counts. The gene calls are TRDV1 and TRDJ1, with 7 bases fitting TRDD3. Trimming cost V 1 base and J 0 bases; bases outside gene matches: 14. Germline CDR1 reads TSWWSYY; CDR2 reads QGS. The CDR3 totals 19 residues. The CDR3 is CALGEPPPCTGDYTDKLIF. The CDR3 DNA follows: TGTGCTCTTGGGGAACCACCCCCGTGTACTGGGGATTACACCGATAAACTCATCTTT.

This clone was observed a handful of times. This chain uses TRDV1 with TRDJ1, with 10 bases that match TRDD3. In germline, CDR1 is TSWWSYY, CDR2 QGS. The CDR3 covers 21 residues. Trimming cost V 1 base and J 2 bases; bases outside gene matches: 19. CDR3 nucleotides: TGTGCTCTTGGGGAACCCATCCTGGTACTGGGGGATGCCCGGAGGACCGATAAACTCATCTTT. This translates into CALGEPILVLGDARRTDKLIF.

CDR3 region: CALGELSDYGDFHSDWGIRDKLIF. In nucleotides, the CDR3 is TGTGCTCTTGGGGAACTGTCAGATTATGGTGACTTCCATTCCGACTGGGGGATACGGGATAAACTCATCTTT. This chain joins TRDV1 and TRDJ1, with 13 positions matching TRDD3. This CDR3 comprises 24 residues. The ends lost 0 bases at V and 5 bases at J; junction bases unmatched: 27. CDR1 and CDR2 from the germline V gene are TSWWSYY and QGS.

The chain carries TRDV1 and TRDJ1; 10 positions match TRDD3. The V gene end was trimmed by 5 bases and the J gene end by 2 bases; junction bases not matched to a gene: 17. This CDR3 spans 19 amino acids. The germline V gene encodes CDR1 TSWWSYY and CDR2 QGS. The CDR3 sequence: CALGSGGLPYWGMTDKLIF. The CDR3 nucleotides are TGTGCTCTTGGGTCCGGGGGGCTCCCCTACTGGGGGATGACCGATAAACTCATCTTT.

Notes on this clone: It may be a read error: a sequence one base away is much more abundant. Other DNA variants within this sample encode the same CDR3. The chain has TRDV2 and TRDJ1; 10 bases align to TRDD3. The CDR3 consists of 19 residues. J lost 1 base, V lost 3 bases, and 16 bases had no gene match. CDR1 and CDR2 from the germline V gene are GEAIGNYY and EKD. The CDR3 DNA reads as TGTGCCTGTGACTCGTCCTGGGTGGGGGATACCCAAAGCACCGATAAACTCATCTTT. Encoded protein: CACDSSWVGDTQSTDKLIF.

This clone is termed medium-sized. Other DNA sequences in the sample encode the same CDR3. V is TRDV2 and J is TRDJ1, with D maybe TRDD3 (5 bases). Trimming cost V 0 bases and J 8 bases, with 39 bases left between them. Germline V gene sequence: CDR1 GEAIGNYY, CDR2 EKD. The CDR3 has 22 amino acids. The CDR3 sequence: CACDTPQRPFRTVGTKGTKLIF. The DNA for the CDR3 is TGTGCCTGTGACACCCCACAGAGGCCCTTTCGTACTGTGGGGACCAAGGGAACAAAACTCATCTTT.

The chain employs TRDV1 and TRDJ1, with 12 bases that match TRDD3. This CDR3 has 19 residues. The germline V gene encodes CDR1 TSWWSYY and CDR2 QGS. The J segment lost 0 bases and the V segment lost 6 bases, leaving 14 bases of the junction unmatched. CDR3 sequence reads: CALGNTWDWGIPYTDKLIF. CDR3 sequence (DNA): TGTGCTCTTGGAAACACGTGGGACTGGGGGATACCTTACACCGATAAACTCATCTTT.

The CDR3 coding sequence is TGTGCTCTTGGGGAACCCGTAAGAACTCTGACGACTTCATACTACACCGATAAACTCATCTTT. Its translation: CALGEPVRTLTTSYYTDKLIF. The V gene is TRDV1, the J gene TRDJ1, with unresolved D. V was clipped by 1 base and J by 0 bases, with 27 bases between them. Germline V gene data show CDR1 as TSWWSYY and CDR2 as QGS. The CDR3 has 21 amino acids.

The V and J genes are TRDV3 and TRDJ1, with 10 nucleotides matching TRDD3. Unmatched junction bases numbered 20, after V lost 1 base and J lost 0 bases. Germline CDR1 TVYSNPD, CDR2 GDNSRS (reference sequence). The CDR3 is 20 amino acids. The CDR3 nucleotides are TGTGCCTTTATCGTTGACGGGGGGATACGTACTTATACTTACACCGATAAACTCATCTTT. Translation: CAFIVDGGIRTYTYTDKLIF.

By share, this clone ranks as medium-sized. The chain combines TRDV2 with TRDJ1; TRDD3 agrees at 10 bases. The V gene's germline CDR1 is GEAIGNYY and CDR2 EKD. V lost 3 bases and J lost 1; bases outside the gene matches: 16. The CDR3 length is 19 residues. The CDR3 DNA sequence: TGTGCCTGTGACTCGTCCTTGGTGGGGGATACCCAAAGCACCGATAAACTCATCTTT. Protein: CACDSSLVGDTQSTDKLIF.

The CDR3 DNA is TGTGCTCTTGGGGGAAAGTGCCTGGGGGGACATGTGGCCGATAAACTCATCTTT. Its protein product is CALGGKCLGGHVADKLIF. The chain links TRDV1 to TRDJ1, with 7 bases fitting TRDD3. Germline CDR1 is TSWWSYY and CDR2 is QGS. The CDR3 contains 18 residues. Trimming removed 4 bases from V and 3 bases from J; junction bases left unmatched: 17.

The J gene is TRDJ1, the V gene TRDV1; 8 bases match TRDD2. The J segment lost 2 bases and the V segment lost 4 bases, leaving 24 bases of the junction unmatched. The germline CDR1 and CDR2 sequences are TSWWSYY and QGS. This CDR3 comprises 21 residues. CDR3 DNA: TGTGCTCTTGGGGGGCACCCCTTCCTAAGAGCGGTGGGGGGAAGGACCGATAAACTCATCTTT. It yields the protein CALGGHPFLRAVGGRTDKLIF.

The rearrangement uses TRDV1 and TRDJ1, with 9 bases identical to TRDD3. Germline loops: CDR1 TSWWSYY, CDR2 QGS. The CDR3 spans 20 residues. V shed 0 bases and J 0 bases; nucleotides not matched to a gene: 14. The CDR3 loop reads CALGELSSAYWGTYTDKLIF. In DNA, the CDR3 is TGTGCTCTTGGGGAACTTTCTTCAGCCTACTGGGGGACGTACACCGATAAACTCATCTTT.

The genes are TRDV1 and TRDJ1, with 7 bases that match TRDD3. This CDR3 region has 19 residues. Germline V CDR1 and CDR2: TSWWSYY, QGS. V was pared by 1 base and J by 2 bases, with 16 bases of the junction left unmatched. The CDR3 sequence is CALGEHAFLGAPFTDKLIF. Here the CDR3 DNA reads TGTGCTCTTGGGGAACATGCGTTTCTGGGGGCCCCGTTTACCGATAAACTCATCTTT.

V gene TRDV1 combines with J gene TRDJ1, with 8 bases identical to TRDD3. The CDR3 totals 13 residues. Germline loops: CDR1 TSWWSYY, CDR2 QGS. CDR3 in DNA: TGTGCGCTCCTGGGGGACTACACCGATAAACTCATCTTT. This encodes CALLGDYTDKLIF.

The V and J genes are TRDV2 and TRDJ3; no clear D gene. Between the trimmed V and J ends, which lost 0 bases and 13 bases, there was a span of 9 bases. The CDR3 length is 13 residues. Germline lookup yields CDR1 GEAIGNYY and CDR2 EKD. DNA for the CDR3: TGTGCCTGTGACACCTGGGACAAACGACAGATGTTTTTC. Its protein product is CACDTWDKRQMFF.

The DNA for the CDR3 is TGTGCTCTTGGGGAGCCTAGGGCCCTTCCCACATGGGTAGGCGATAAACTCATCTTT. Translated: CALGEPRALPTWVGDKLIF. The chain recombines TRDV1 with TRDJ1, with TRDD2 as a possible D gene (6 bases). Trimming removed 3 bases from V and 4 bases from J, with 27 bases in between. The CDR3 sequence is 19 residues long. The germline gives CDR1 TSWWSYY, CDR2 QGS.

This clone was counted between two and nine times. This sequence joins TRDV1 and TRDJ1; 10 nucleotides agree with TRDD3. In germline, CDR1 is TSWWSYY, CDR2 QGS. Trimming removed 0 bases from V and 0 bases from J; junction bases left unmatched: 28. The CDR3 is 25 residues long. CDR3 DNA: TGTGCTCTTGGGGAACTTTCCCGGGCTCCTTGGTCGTACTGGGGGATTATGTCGTACACCGATAAACTCATCTTT. It encodes CALGELSRAPWSYWGIMSYTDKLIF.

By share, this clone ranks as medium-sized. This chain uses TRAV29/DV5 with TRDJ2; 8 bases agree with TRDD3. The V and J ends lost 0 bases and 7 bases, in that order; junction bases with no gene match: 32. From germline, CDR1 is NSMFDY and CDR2 ISSIKDK. This CDR3 contains 23 residues. CDR3 DNA sequence: TGTGCAGCAAGCGCGCTTCTCCCCCGGGGGGATATGGAAGGTTTGGTTAGAAAAGCACAACTCTTCTTT. Translated, it gives CAASALLPRGDMEGLVRKAQLFF.

The table lists this clone with a few counts. J is TRDJ1 and V is TRDV3; D could derive from TRDD2 or TRDD3 (6 bases each). Trimming removed 4 bases from V and 0 bases from J, with 30 bases in between. The CDR3 covers 19 residues. Germline CDR1 and CDR2: TVYSNPD and GDNSRS (reference sequence). The CDR3 loop reads CASPLPFTFVSGDTDKLIF. CDR3 nucleotide sequence: TGTGCCTCCCCTCTTCCTTTTACCTTCGTGTCTGGGGACACCGATAAACTCATCTTT.

This clone was seen a handful of times. The genes are TRDV1 and TRDJ1; 8 positions match TRDD3. The germline V gene encodes CDR1 TSWWSYY and CDR2 QGS. This CDR3 spans 20 amino acids. The J segment lost 0 bases and the V segment lost 4 bases, leaving 19 bases of the junction unmatched. CDR3 in amino acids: CALGAQGRLLGDLYTDKLIF. For the CDR3, the DNA is TGTGCTCTTGGGGCGCAAGGCCGACTTCTGGGGGACTTGTACACCGATAAACTCATCTTT.

V and J are TRDV2 and TRDJ1; 9 nucleotides line up with TRDD3. The ends lost 1 base at V and 4 bases at J; junction bases unmatched: 15. Germline values: CDR1 GEAIGNYY, CDR2 EKD. The CDR3 is 18 residues long. Here the CDR3 reads CACDTDYWGTRLVDKLIF. CDR3 nucleotide sequence: TGTGCCTGTGACACAGACTACTGGGGGACTAGGTTGGTCGATAAACTCATCTTT.

The rearrangement uses TRDV2 and TRDJ3; no firm D call. With 0 bases removed from V and 5 bases from J, the gap between germline ends came to 19 bases. The CDR3 runs to 19 residues. Germline CDR1 is GEAIGNYY and CDR2 is EKD. This CDR3 reads CACDTPLRTGRRDTRQMFF. The CDR3 DNA is TGTGCCTGTGACACCCCTCTTAGGACCGGGAGAAGGGACACCCGACAGATGTTTTTC.

Concerning this clone: The junction and the germline gene differ at one end; a read error may be behind it. The chain uses TRDV1 and TRDJ1; a weak D match, TRDD3 (5 bases). The CDR3 has 19 amino acids. The germline V gene has CDR1 TSWWSYY and CDR2 QGS. CDR3 bases: TGTGCTATTGGGGAACCAATTCCCCCGGACGGGAAGTACACCGATAAACTCATCTTT. This translates into CAIGEPIPPDGKYTDKLIF.

Judged by abundance, this clone is medium-sized. This chain joins TRDV2 and TRDJ3; D unclear. The CDR3 extends over 15 amino acids. In germline, CDR1 is GEAIGNYY, CDR2 EKD. Trimming stripped 0 bases from V and 5 bases from J, with 7 bases between. The CDR3 region has the DNA TGTGCCTGTGACACCGTATCCCGGGACACCCGACAGATGTTTTTC. Residues: CACDTVSRDTRQMFF.

In this sample, this clone turned up a few times. The chain couples TRDV1 to TRDJ1; 13 nucleotides align to TRDD3. The germline CDR1 and CDR2 sequences are TSWWSYY and QGS. This CDR3 comprises 18 residues. V shed 5 bases and J 1 base; nucleotides not matched to a gene: 10. The CDR3 loop is CALGPWVYWGIRTDKLIF. The CDR3, as DNA: TGTGCTCTTGGGCCTTGGGTATACTGGGGGATACGCACCGATAAACTCATCTTT.

This clone has only a few counts. V and J are TRDV1 and TRDJ3; D ambiguous. Between the trimmed V and J ends, which lost 2 bases and 0 bases, there was a span of 14 bases. The CDR3 has 19 amino acids. The V gene's germline CDR1 is TSWWSYY and CDR2 QGS. For the CDR3, the DNA is TGTGCTCTTGGGGAAGGTCGGGAGACTAGCTCCTGGGACACCCGACAGATGTTTTTC. Its translation: CALGEGRETSSWDTRQMFF.